One and the same sample provided the 31 T cell receptor beta chains below, sequenced in a study of blood T cell repertoires in COVID-19. TCRdb's copy holds only in-frame clones and misses some; the assay was immunoSEQ multiplex PCR. The data hold some 460,000 clones, with about 89% observed a single time. Sample: peripheral blood. These receptor sequences come from a woman in her 30s with acute or convalescent COVID-19.

The rearrangement links TRBV19 to TRBJ1-5, with D possibly matching TRBD1 (6 bases). V was cut by 2 bases and J by 7 bases, with 24 bases left in between. The length of the CDR3 is 18 residues. In germline, CDR1 is LNHDA, CDR2 SQIVND (reference sequence). The DNA for the CDR3 is TGTGCCAGTAGTATAACCGGTGTCGGGGGGCCACGGATCCAGCCCCAGCATTTT. The encoded protein is CASSITGVGGPRIQPQHF.

This clone has a single count. The CDR3, as DNA: TGCAGCGGGAGTGACAACTATGGCTACACCTTC. Translation: CSGSDNYGYTF. The chain links TRBV29-1 to TRBJ1-2; D remains unclear. Germline assignment: CDR1 SQVTM and CDR2 ANQGSEA. Trimming cost V 7 bases and J 2 bases, with 8 bases left between them. This CDR3 is built from 11 residues.

The chain uses TRBV5-1 and TRBJ2-2, with D tentatively TRBD1 (5 bases). Per the germline V gene, CDR1 is SGHRS and CDR2 is YFSETQ. Trimming took 0 bases from V and 5 from J, leaving 8 bases between them. The CDR3 runs to 14 residues. In nucleotides, the CDR3 is TGCGCCAGCAGCTTGGAGGGGATGACCGGGGAGCTGTTTTTT. Residues: CASSLEGMTGELFF.

The CDR3 protein is CASSLGDRGSNEKLFF. DNA for the CDR3: TGTGCCAGCAGCTTAGGGGACAGGGGATCAAATGAAAAACTGTTTTTT. The rearrangement joins TRBV7-2 to TRBJ1-4; 10 bases are shared with TRBD1. The CDR3 totals 16 residues. Trimming cost V 1 base and J 5 bases; bases outside gene matches: 4. Germline assignment: CDR1 SGHTA and CDR2 FQGNSA.

V is TRBV18 and J is TRBJ2-5; the D is unclear. The V gene's germline CDR1 is KGHSH and CDR2 LQKENI. The CDR3 is 14 amino acids. V was clipped by 1 base and J by 2 bases, with 8 bases between them. CDR3: CASSPLRIQETQYF. The CDR3 DNA follows: TGTGCCAGCTCACCACTGCGGATACAAGAGACCCAGTACTTC.

This CDR3 reads CASSQQRWTGDPTDTQYF. The CDR3 region has the DNA TGTGCCAGCAGCCAGCAGAGATGGACAGGGGACCCCACAGATACGCAGTATTTT. The chain joins TRBV3-1 (or the pseudogene TRBV3-2) to TRBJ2-3; 9 nucleotides agree with TRBD1. This CDR3 contains 18 residues. Germline V lookup: CDR1 LGHDT, CDR2 YNNKEL (reference sequence). V gave up 3 bases and J gave up 2 bases; unmatched junction bases: 12.

V and J are TRBV28 and TRBJ1-2, with 9 bases lining up with TRBD1. The CDR3 has 16 residues. Germline lookup yields CDR1 MDHEN and CDR2 SYDVKM. Losses at the gene ends were 6 bases for V and 3 bases for J; bases not matched to a gene: 11. DNA of the CDR3: TGTGCCAGCAGGCCTACGACAGGGGGAGTTGACTATGGCTACACCTTC. Its protein product is CASRPTTGGVDYGYTF.

The V gene is TRBV5-1, the J gene TRBJ1-1; a possible D gene is TRBD1 (5 bases). CDR3 length: 13 residues. The germline V and J ends were trimmed by 2 bases and 5 bases, with 10 bases remaining between them. From germline, CDR1 is SGHRS and CDR2 YFSETQ. This CDR3 reads CASSFREKTEAFF. Written as DNA, the CDR3 is TGCGCCAGCAGCTTCAGGGAAAAGACTGAAGCTTTCTTT.

This rearrangement joins TRBV14 to TRBJ1-2; maybe TRBD1 (6 bases). The CDR3 extends over 14 amino acids. The germline V gene has CDR1 SGHDN and CDR2 FVKESK. V was pared by 1 base and J by 8 bases, with 14 bases between. As DNA, the CDR3 is TGTGCCAGCAGCCAAGTGAACAGGGTAAGCGGCTACACCTTC. This sequence encodes CASSQVNRVSGYTF.

The chain has TRBV11-2 and TRBJ2-7; 8 bases are a match to TRBD1. From germline, CDR1 is SGHAT and CDR2 FQNNGV. This CDR3 is built from 15 residues. Trimming cost V 5 bases and J 1 base; bases outside gene matches: 7. CDR3 region: CASSRTGQESYEQYF. CDR3 coding DNA: TGTGCCAGCAGCCGGACGGGACAGGAGTCCTACGAGCAGTACTTC.

The CDR3 DNA follows: TGTGCCAACCGGACACCGAAAGGGGAAAAACTGTTTTTT. It specifies CANRTPKGEKLFF. V usage is TRBV21-1 and J usage is TRBJ1-4; TRBD1 was called by the table and not checked on the DNA. TRBV21-1 is marked as a pseudogene. The CDR3 is 13 residues long.

The J gene is TRBJ2-5, the V gene TRBV3-1 (or the pseudogene TRBV3-2), with 10 positions matching TRBD2. The CDR3 runs to 16 residues. The germline CDR1 and CDR2 sequences are LGHDT and YNNKEL (reference sequence). The CDR3 is CATRRSGGAPAETQYF. The CDR3 DNA follows: TGTGCAACCCGGCGGAGCGGGGGGGCGCCGGCAGAGACCCAGTACTTC.

The rearrangement uses TRBV5-1 and TRBJ2-1, with 8 nucleotides matching TRBD2. Germline-derived CDR1 and CDR2 are SGHRS and YFSETQ. The CDR3 covers 15 residues. V shed 3 bases, J shed 0 bases, and the junction held 2 bases outside the gene matches. The DNA for the CDR3 is TGCGCCAGCAGCTCAAGCGGGAGCTCCTACAATGAGCAGTTCTTC. Translation gives CASSSSGSSYNEQFF.

The V call is TRBV18, the J call TRBJ2-5; 8 nucleotides match TRBD1. The CDR3 loop spans 13 amino acids. Germline V gene sequence: CDR1 KGHSH, CDR2 LQKENI. J lost 4 bases, V lost 3 bases, and 1 base had no gene match. The CDR3 nucleotides are TGTGCCAGCTCACCGGGACAGGTAGAGACCCAGTACTTC. Translation gives CASSPGQVETQYF. The full variable domain, its missing parts supplied by reference TRBV18 and TRBJ2-5, is NAGVMQNPRHLVRRRGQEARLRCSPMKGHSHVYWYRQLPEEGLKFMVYLQKENIIDESGMPKERFSAEFPKEGPSILRIQQVVRGDSAAYFCASSPGQVETQYFGPGTRLLVL.

With regard to this clone: An end of the junction does not agree with germline; a read error may underlie this. V gene TRBV3-1 (or the pseudogene TRBV3-2) combines with J gene TRBJ1-1; 7 bases agree with TRBD1. The CDR3 has 14 amino acids. Germline CDR1 is LGHDT and CDR2 is YNNKEL (reference sequence). The CDR3: CASRNRGMNTEAFF. As DNA, the CDR3 is TGTGCCAGCAGGAACAGGGGAATGAACACTGAAGCATTCTTT.

The chain joins TRBV18 to TRBJ2-1; D is ambiguous. This CDR3 spans 13 amino acids. The V gene's germline CDR1 is KGHSH and CDR2 LQKENI. V was trimmed by 3 bases and J by 8 bases, leaving 11 bases between them. The CDR3, as DNA: TGTGCCAGCTCACCTAGCCTATCCGATGAGCAGTTCTTC. Amino acids: CASSPSLSDEQFF.

This clone has only a few counts. The chain has TRBV6-2 or TRBV6-3 and TRBJ2-3; TRBD2 aligns across 10 bases. This CDR3 spans 16 amino acids. Per germline, CDR1 MNHEY and CDR2 SVGEGT. Germline trimming cut 3 bases from V and 2 bases from J; bases unmatched to any gene: 5. The CDR3 protein is CASSYYGTSDTDTQYF. The CDR3 DNA is TGTGCCAGCAGTTATTACGGGACTAGCGACACAGATACGCAGTATTTT.

The chain carries TRBV2 and TRBJ2-5, with 9 bases aligning to TRBD2. Per the germline V gene, CDR1 is SNHLY and CDR2 is FYNNEI. The CDR3 contains 16 residues. Unmatched junction bases numbered 8, after V lost 2 bases and J lost 4 bases. The CDR3 coding sequence is TGTGCCAGCAGTGAAATGGGCGGGGGGGCCGGAGAGACCCAGTACTTC. It is translated as CASSEMGGGAGETQYF.

This clone is a singleton in its sample. The identical CDR3 is also encoded by other nucleotide sequences in the sample. The genes are TRBV7-8 and TRBJ2-7, with D perhaps matching TRBD1 (5 bases). CDR3 length: 13 amino acids. V was pared by 5 bases and J by 2 bases, with 10 bases between. In germline, CDR1 is SGHVS, CDR2 FQNEAQ. The CDR3 DNA sequence: TGTGCCAGCAGCCTAGACAGTACCTACGAGCAGTACTTC. It codes for CASSLDSTYEQYF.

This clone was seen only once. This chain connects TRBV30 to TRBJ1-2, with TRBD1 matching over 9 bases. Per the germline V gene, CDR1 is GTSNPN and CDR2 is SVGIG (reference sequence). Trimming at V came to 4 bases and at J to 6 bases, leaving 12 bases not matched to a gene. The length of the CDR3 is 15 residues. The CDR3 region is CAWTGQGYLSHGYTF. The CDR3 nucleotides are TGTGCCTGGACGGGACAGGGATATCTATCTCATGGCTACACCTTC.

The chain couples TRBV5-1 to TRBJ2-5; D might be TRBD1 (5 bases). Per germline, CDR1 SGHRS and CDR2 YFSETQ. The CDR3 consists of 13 residues. Trimming shortened V by 0 bases and J by 3 bases, and 6 bases separated the two germline ends. The chain's CDR3 is CASSLAREETQYF. The CDR3 bases are TGCGCCAGCAGCTTGGCCAGGGAAGAGACCCAGTACTTC.

In this sample, this clone turned up once. The chain is built from TRBV2 and TRBJ1-6; TRBD1 matches 7 bases. J gave up 3 bases and V 3 bases, and 5 bases lay outside the gene matches. The germline V gene encodes CDR1 SNHLY and CDR2 FYNNEI. The CDR3 is 16 amino acids. CDR3 protein: CASSEEGQNYNSPLHF. Written as DNA, the CDR3 is TGTGCCAGCAGTGAGGAGGGACAGAACTATAATTCACCCCTCCACTTT.

J is TRBJ2-7 and V is TRBV19; TRBD1 might be the D (6 bases). Germline CDR1 and CDR2: LNHDA and SQIVND (reference sequence). This CDR3 region has 13 residues. Trimming stripped 6 bases from V and 2 bases from J, with 11 bases between. As DNA, the CDR3 is TGTGCCAGTAGCCAGGGGAAGACCTACGAGCAGTACTTC. Translated, it gives CASSQGKTYEQYF. The full variable domain, with the rest looked up from reference TRBV19 and TRBJ2-7, is DGGITQSPKYLFRKEGQNVTLSCEQNLNHDAMYWYRQDPGQGLRLIYYSQIVNDFQKGDIAEGYSVSREKKESFPLTVTSAQKNPTAFYLCASSQGKTYEQYFGPGTRLTVT.

This chain connects TRBV2 to TRBJ2-7; a possible D gene is TRBD1 (5 bases). Trimming removed 0 bases at V and 3 bases at J, with 6 bases between. The CDR3 runs to 13 residues. Germline V gene data show CDR1 as SNHLY and CDR2 as FYNNEI. DNA of the CDR3: TGTGCCAGCAGTGAAGCTGACAGCTACGAGCAGTACTTC. This encodes CASSEADSYEQYF.

The V and J genes are TRBV7-6 and TRBJ2-5, with a possible D match to TRBD1 (6 bases). V lost 3 bases and J 2 bases, leaving 16 bases between the germline ends. The CDR3 spans 16 residues. CDR1 is SGHVS and CDR2 is FNYEAQ in the germline V gene. CDR3 sequence reads: CASSLFLGQTQETQYF. Here the CDR3 DNA reads TGTGCCAGCAGCTTGTTCTTGGGACAAACACAAGAGACCCAGTACTTC. The full variable domain, with the rest looked up from reference TRBV7-6 and TRBJ2-5, is GAGVSQSPRYKVTKRGQDVALRCDPISGHVSLYWYRQALGQGPEFLTYFNYEAQQDKSGLPNDRFSAERPEGSISTLTIQRTEQRDSAMYRCASSLFLGQTQETQYFGPGTRLLVL.

The count of this clone is one. The CDR3, as DNA: TGTGCCAGCAGCTACCGGGACAGGGGCCCCCAAGAGACCCAGTACTTC. It is translated as CASSYRDRGPQETQYF. The genes are TRBV7-9 and TRBJ2-5, with 10 bases fitting TRBD1. Germline V gene data show CDR1 as SEHNR and CDR2 as FQNEAQ (reference sequence). The CDR3 contains 16 residues. Germline trimming cut 4 bases from V and 1 base from J; bases unmatched to any gene: 6.

The J gene is TRBJ2-7, the V gene TRBV12-5; TRBD2 might be the D (5 bases). Germline CDR1 is LGHNT and CDR2 is FRNRAP. The CDR3 is 13 amino acids. V was cut by 7 bases and J by 2 bases, with 12 bases left in between. The chain's CDR3 is CASEDDYTYEQYF. The CDR3 DNA is TGTGCTAGTGAGGATGACTACACCTACGAGCAGTACTTC.

The chain carries TRBV24-1 and TRBJ2-5; D is perhaps TRBD2 (6 bases). Germline CDR1 and CDR2: KGHDR and SFDVKD. CDR3 size: 14 residues. The CDR3, as DNA: TGTGCTTCGGCGGGCGCTGAACGGGGGGAGACCCAGTACTTC. As protein: CASAGAERGETQYF.

This sequence joins TRBV7-9 and TRBJ2-7; a weak D match, TRBD1 (6 bases). CDR1 SEHNR and CDR2 FQNEAQ come from the germline V gene (reference sequence). The length of the CDR3 is 17 residues. Trimming cost V 1 base and J 0 bases, with 16 bases left between them. The CDR3 sequence is CASSLVIGATGSYEQYF. CDR3 DNA: TGTGCCAGCAGCTTAGTAATCGGCGCGACAGGCTCCTACGAGCAGTACTTC.

This clone appeared a single time. The rearrangement uses TRBV29-1 and TRBJ2-5, with 13 nucleotides matching TRBD2. The CDR3 is 14 residues long. The germline V gene encodes CDR1 SQVTM and CDR2 ANQGSEA. Trimming took 7 bases from V and 7 from J; bases not matched to a gene: 9. In DNA form, the CDR3 reads TGCAGCGGTACTAGCGGGGGGGCCCTGGTGACCCAGTACTTC. Protein sequence: CSGTSGGALVTQYF.

This chain joins TRBV21-1 and TRBJ1-5. TRBV21-1 is shown as a pseudogene. This CDR3 is built from 17 residues. The CDR3 DNA sequence: TGTGCCAGCAGCAAGAATTGGGGGGGGGCGCTCAATCAGCCCCAGCATTTT. It encodes CASSKNWGGALNQPQHF.